The sequence of this T cell receptor (beta chain) was determined in a study of glioma-infiltrating T cells after dendritic cell vaccination. Losses at the gene ends were 6 bases for V and 6 bases for J; bases not matched to a gene: 7. The CDR3 runs to 15 residues. Germline V gene lookup returns CDR1 MNHNY and CDR2 SVGAGI (reference sequence). The data were produced by immunoSEQ multiplex PCR, yet TCRdb's version contains in-frame clones alone and is incomplete. The sample lists over 55,000 clones; 80% to 85% were seen once. Sequencing used blood, obtained before dendritic cell vaccination. The receptor was isolated from a human donor with glioblastoma. This chain connects TRBV6-6 to TRBJ2-3; TRBD2 matches at 12 bases. DNA of the CDR3: TGTGCCAGCAGCGAACTAGCGGGGGGCGGGGATACGCAGTATTTT. Encoded protein: CASSELAGGGDTQYF.